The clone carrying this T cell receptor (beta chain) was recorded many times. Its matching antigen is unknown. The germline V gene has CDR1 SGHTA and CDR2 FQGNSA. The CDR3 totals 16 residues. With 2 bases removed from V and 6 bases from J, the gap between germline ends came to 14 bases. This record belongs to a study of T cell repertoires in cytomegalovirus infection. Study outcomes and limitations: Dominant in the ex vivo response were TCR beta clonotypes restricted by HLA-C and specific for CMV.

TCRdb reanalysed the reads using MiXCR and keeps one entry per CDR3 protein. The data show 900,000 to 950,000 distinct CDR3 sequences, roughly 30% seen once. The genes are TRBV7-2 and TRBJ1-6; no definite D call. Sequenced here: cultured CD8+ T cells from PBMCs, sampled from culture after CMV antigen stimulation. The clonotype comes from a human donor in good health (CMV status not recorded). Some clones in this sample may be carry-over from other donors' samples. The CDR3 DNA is TGTGCCAGCAGCTTATCCACCTTCAAGGGTAATTCACCCCTCCACTTT. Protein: CASSLSTFKGNSPLHF.